The clone carrying this T cell receptor (beta chain) occurred many times. Its antigen is still unknown. The library was built from 400 ng RNA with molecular barcoded adaptors for alpha/delta and beta/gamma chains. TCRdb re-derived calls from the reads in MiXCR, one entry per CDR3 protein. The table has 62,000 or so distinct CDR3 sequences, about 15% seen once; the top ten hold under 55%. This sample stems from a study of read filtering for tumor transcriptome and immune sequencing. Study-wide results and caveats: RNA-seq captured clonotypes less deeply and reliably than IR-seq.

V lost 5 bases, J lost 6 bases, and 11 bases stayed unmatched. The germline CDR1 and CDR2 sequences are SEHNR and FQNEAQ (reference sequence). The CDR3 consists of 15 residues. This chain joins TRBV7-9 and TRBJ1-1; TRBD1 matches 8 bases. The sequence came from a donor at least 40 years old with multiple myeloma. The material sequenced was a population of CD138-negative cells sorted from bone marrow. The CDR3 nucleotides are TGTGCCAGCAGCCCCCAGACAGGGGTGAGATCTGAAGCTTTCTTT. Amino acids: CASSPQTGVRSEAFF.